These 24 T cell receptor beta chains came from one sample sequenced in a study of vaccination and CD4 T cells after COVID-19. These receptors lack a known antigen. Treatment denoted: roughly 11-day PBMC culture with coronavirus spike peptide pools or control peptides (ViraFEST assay). CD4+ T cells that had been cultured provided DNA sequenced with the Oncomine TCR Beta short-read assay. TCRdb redid the calling of the PCR reads with MiXCR, one entry per CDR3 protein. The sample carries about 14,000 distinct CDR3 sequences, about two fifths recorded once. Sequencing was done on a sample of CD4+ T cells from blood, cultured in vitro. These receptors all come from a human donor who had recovered from COVID-19.

The sample holds one count of this clonotype. The gene calls are TRBV7-9 and TRBJ2-3; 10 nucleotides line up with TRBD1. Germline V gene data show CDR1 as SEHNR and CDR2 as FQNEAQ (reference sequence). With V trimmed by 5 bases and J by 5 bases, 10 bases remained unmatched. The CDR3 is made up of 16 amino acids. The DNA of the CDR3 is TGTGCCAGCAGCCCGAGGGACAGGGGATTGATAGATACGCAGTATTTT. Encoded protein: CASSPRDRGLIDTQYF.

The chain couples TRBV19 to TRBJ2-2; 7 nucleotides line up with TRBD2. This CDR3 is 16 amino acids long. J was trimmed by 1 base and V by 6 bases; bases with no gene match: 8. Germline CDR1 LNHDA, CDR2 SQIVND (reference sequence). The CDR3, as DNA: TGTGCCAGTAGAAAGGGAGGGCGGGGGAACACCGGGGAGCTGTTTTTT. It encodes CASRKGGRGNTGELFF.

This clonotype was seen a handful of times. V and J are TRBV10-3 and TRBJ2-2; D not certain. Trimming removed 0 bases at V and 1 base at J, with 9 bases between. Germline V lookup: CDR1 ENHRY, CDR2 SYGVKD. The CDR3 consists of 16 residues. DNA of the CDR3: TGTGCCATCAGTGAGTCGAACAGCCTGAACACCGGGGAGCTGTTTTTT. Translated: CAISESNSLNTGELFF.

The rearrangement uses TRBV27 and TRBJ2-3; 8 positions match TRBD2. Germline V lookup: CDR1 MNHEY, CDR2 SMNVEV (reference sequence). The ends lost 6 bases at V and 0 bases at J; junction bases unmatched: 5. The CDR3 is 15 residues long. The CDR3 DNA reads TGTGCCAGCAGGACACTAGCGGCTAGCACAGATACGCAGTATTTT. This codes for CASRTLAASTDTQYF.

This clonotype was picked up a small number of times. The chain couples TRBV27 to TRBJ2-2; D possibly corresponds to TRBD2 (8 bases). The CDR3 consists of 16 residues. V lost 7 bases to trimming and J lost 5 bases, with 20 bases between them. From germline, CDR1 is MNHEY and CDR2 SMNVEV (reference sequence). The CDR3 DNA reads TGTGCCAGCAAAAGGGGGCCTAGCGGGCCGACCGGGGAGCTGTTTTTT. This sequence encodes CASKRGPSGPTGELFF.

The V call is TRBV19, the J call TRBJ1-5; the D is unclear. This CDR3 has 15 residues. V lost 3 bases to trimming and J lost 1 base, with 10 bases between them. CDR1 is LNHDA, CDR2 SQIVND, per germline (reference sequence). The CDR3 loop is CASSMETVSNQPQHF. The CDR3 DNA follows: TGTGCCAGTAGTATGGAGACGGTAAGCAATCAGCCCCAGCATTTT.

J is TRBJ2-2 and V is TRBV6-1; 8 bases align to TRBD1. This CDR3 is built from 13 residues. Germline assignment: CDR1 MNHNS and CDR2 SASEGT. V shed 10 bases, J shed 5 bases, and the junction held 6 bases outside the gene matches. CDR3 sequence reads: CATHRGETGELFF. The CDR3 DNA reads as TGTGCCACACACAGGGGGGAAACCGGGGAGCTGTTTTTT.

This rearrangement joins TRBV7-9 to TRBJ1-2, with 7 bases fitting TRBD1. Germline V gene sequence: CDR1 SEHNR, CDR2 FQNEAQ (reference sequence). Unmatched junction bases numbered 10, after V lost 5 bases and J lost 4 bases. This CDR3 spans 15 amino acids. CDR3 protein: CASSQPRTGPYGYTF. The DNA for the CDR3 is TGTGCCAGCAGCCAACCACGGACAGGCCCCTATGGCTACACCTTC.

The chain joins TRBV11-2 to TRBJ2-5; 7 bases line up with TRBD1. The CDR3 loop spans 16 amino acids. The V gene's germline CDR1 is SGHAT and CDR2 FQNNGV. V dropped 1 base and J dropped 4; count of bases not matched to a gene: 9. This CDR3 reads CASSLVAGTVVETQYF. For the CDR3, the DNA is TGTGCCAGCAGCTTAGTCGCCGGGACAGTGGTAGAGACCCAGTACTTC.

V is TRBV20-1 and J is TRBJ2-5; 7 bases match TRBD2. The CDR3 contains 16 residues. Trimming took 6 bases from V and 5 from J; bases not matched to a gene: 18. CDR1 is DFQATT, CDR2 SNEGSKA, per germline (reference sequence). The CDR3 loop is CSAIPSGEGLLETQYF. CDR3 sequence (DNA): TGCAGTGCCATCCCCAGCGGGGAGGGCCTATTGGAGACCCAGTACTTC.

The sample holds a few counts of this clonotype. This chain links TRBV6-5 with TRBJ1-1, with 9 bases that match TRBD1. The CDR3 runs to 16 residues. V was pared by 4 bases and J by 0 bases, with 6 bases of the junction left unmatched. Per the germline V gene, CDR1 is MNHEY and CDR2 is SVGAGI. This chain's CDR3 is CASSSYRGRLNTEAFF. CDR3 nucleotides: TGTGCCAGCAGTTCGTACAGGGGGCGTCTGAACACTGAAGCTTTCTTT.

In its sample, this clonotype was seen a few times. The chain has TRBV7-9 and TRBJ2-7; maybe TRBD2 (6 bases). Germline V gene sequence: CDR1 SEHNR, CDR2 FQNEAQ (reference sequence). The CDR3 is 15 amino acids. Trimming pared 3 bases from V and 3 bases from J, leaving 15 bases between. CDR3 loop: CASSLGLRGRYEQYF. CDR3 in DNA: TGTGCCAGCAGCTTGGGACTCCGAGGCCGCTACGAGCAGTACTTC.

With regard to this clonotype: An end of the junction does not agree with germline; a read error may underlie this. The V gene is TRBV10-3, the J gene TRBJ2-3; 8 bases fit TRBD2. Germline-derived CDR1 and CDR2 are ENHRY and SYGVKD. This CDR3 contains 16 residues. The CDR3 reads CAISSLLAASTDTKYF. Here the CDR3 DNA reads TGTGCCATCAGTTCCTTACTAGCGGCAAGCACAGATACGAAGTATTTT.

The gene calls are TRBV6-2 or TRBV6-3 and TRBJ2-7; TRBD1 matches 7 bases. V was clipped by 4 bases and J by 1 base; unmatched bases: 13. The germline V gene encodes CDR1 MNHEY and CDR2 SVGEGT. The CDR3 spans 17 residues. DNA for the CDR3: TGTGCCAGCAGTTCGACTCTCGGACAGGCGAAATCCTACGAGCAGTACTTC. It specifies CASSSTLGQAKSYEQYF.

The chain combines TRBV7-9 with TRBJ1-3; D unclear. The CDR3 is made up of 15 amino acids. Trimming took 2 bases from V and 2 from J, leaving 10 bases between them. Germline V gene sequence: CDR1 SEHNR, CDR2 FQNEAQ (reference sequence). Written as DNA, the CDR3 is TGTGCCAGCAGCTTAAAGGCCTGGGCTGGAAACACCATATATTTT. This gives the protein CASSLKAWAGNTIYF.

The rearrangement joins TRBV28 to TRBJ2-7, with 13 bases matching TRBD2. This CDR3 is built from 16 residues. V shed 4 bases and J 0 bases; nucleotides not matched to a gene: 3. CDR1 is MDHEN and CDR2 is SYDVKM in the germline V gene. CDR3 amino acids: CASSSRTSGSSYEQYF. The CDR3 DNA sequence: TGTGCCAGCAGTTCTCGGACTAGCGGGAGCTCCTACGAGCAGTACTTC.

The V gene is TRBV28, the J gene TRBJ1-2; possibly TRBD1 for D (6 bases). V lost 6 bases and J lost 4, with 18 bases in between. CDR1 and CDR2 (germline): MDHEN, SYDVKM. CDR3 size: 15 residues. The chain's CDR3 is CASSIRGGTFYGYTF. The CDR3 DNA sequence: TGTGCCAGCAGCATAAGGGGGGGCACCTTCTATGGCTACACCTTC.

The V gene is TRBV29-1, the J gene TRBJ2-7; 13 positions agree with TRBD2. This CDR3 is 15 amino acids long. After removal of 0 bases from V and 4 bases from J, the junction contained 3 bases not matched to a gene. Germline V CDR1 and CDR2: SQVTM, ANQGSEA. CDR3 DNA: TGCAGCGTTGAAGAAACTAGCGGGGGGGCGTACGAGCAGTACTTC. Protein product: CSVEETSGGAYEQYF.

The sample holds a few counts of this clonotype. The chain is built from TRBV7-8 and TRBJ1-5; tentatively, D is TRBD1 (6 bases). Germline loops: CDR1 SGHVS, CDR2 FQNEAQ. The V end lost 5 bases, the J end lost 4 bases, and 15 bases lay between the germline ends. The CDR3 spans 15 residues. The CDR3 here is CASSQTAGANQPQHF. CDR3 DNA: TGTGCCAGCAGCCAGACGGCAGGGGCTAATCAGCCCCAGCATTTT.

This sequence joins TRBV5-6 and TRBJ1-3, with D unclear. The CDR3 loop spans 15 amino acids. V was trimmed by 4 bases and J by 4 bases, leaving 15 bases between them. Germline V CDR1 and CDR2: SGHDT, YYEEEE. CDR3 bases: TGTGCCAGCAGCCCCCACCTACCGGGGGGAAACACCATATATTTT. Residues: CASSPHLPGGNTIYF.

The chain is built from TRBV7-3 and TRBJ1-2; D may be TRBD1 (5 bases). The CDR3 consists of 14 residues. With 1 base removed from V and 5 bases from J, the gap between germline ends came to 11 bases. Germline assignment: CDR1 SGHTA and CDR2 FQGTGA. CDR3 in DNA: TGTGCCAGCAGCTTAAACCCCGGGGGTTATGGCTACACCTTC. Translated, it gives CASSLNPGGYGYTF.

The chain recombines TRBV4-1 with TRBJ2-5, with TRBD1 as a possible D gene (5 bases). The V and J ends lost 2 bases and 5 bases respectively, with 18 bases between them. Germline V lookup: CDR1 MGHRA, CDR2 YSYEKL. The CDR3 runs 16 residues. CDR3 DNA: TGCGCCAGCAGCCAATATCCCCCAGGGTTGGGGGAGACCCAGTACTTC. Encoded protein: CASSQYPPGLGETQYF.

J is TRBJ2-7 and V is TRBV6-1; 8 bases align to TRBD2. V dropped 4 bases and J dropped 2; count of bases not matched to a gene: 7. CDR1 MNHNS and CDR2 SASEGT come from the germline V gene. The CDR3 is 15 residues long. The CDR3 is CASSGRSGGAYEQYF. The CDR3, as DNA: TGTGCCAGCAGTGGGAGATCGGGAGGGGCCTACGAGCAGTACTTC.

The rearrangement uses TRBV28 and TRBJ2-3; D unclear. Germline V lookup: CDR1 MDHEN, CDR2 SYDVKM. This CDR3 has 14 residues. Trimming took off 7 bases at V and 4 bases at J, with 15 bases between the two ends. The CDR3 is CASNQRISADTQYF. The CDR3 DNA reads TGTGCCAGCAACCAGCGCATAAGCGCAGATACGCAGTATTTT.